This record concerns one TCR beta chain sequence. What antigen it recognizes has not been identified. No quality values exist for individual bases; no much larger clone is one base distant. This specimen comes from a study of CD8 T cells in Susac syndrome (dated by TCRdb to between 2017 and 2020). Broadly, across the study: Of the Susac syndrome patients who were sequenced, eight or nine were in clinical remission while six had clinically active disease. At the time of blood withdrawal, Susac syndrome patients were either therapy-naive, taking corticosteroids (with some also receiving IVIg), or on IVIg alone. Whether CD8+ T cell activation and differentiation in Susac syndrome was antigen driven was tested using repertoire sequencing.

From a lookup of the germline V gene (reference sequence), CDR1 and CDR2 are DFQATT and SNEGSKA. The CDR3 contains 14 residues, cysteine and phenylalanine counted. The only DNA kept is the CDR3, 42 bases in frame from the first base. Relative to germline, V is 6 bases shorter and J is 5 bases shorter, with 19 bases between their ends. Peripheral blood CD8+ and CD4+ T cells from healthy donors, Susac syndrome patients and multiple sclerosis patients were profiled using high-throughput TCR beta sequencing. The Susac syndrome patients fulfilled recently defined diagnostic criteria for definite or probable disease. Bulk CD8+ and CD4+ T cells were purified magnetically by negative isolation, whereas CD8+ TEMRA cells were enriched by FACS. Blood was drawn into EDTA tubes, processed within 24 hours, and PBMCs were isolated by density gradient centrifugation. PBMCs intended for TCR sequencing were frozen in liquid nitrogen and were later thawed in a 37 degrees C water bath. A purity of at least 90% was achieved for sorted or isolated CD4+, CD8+ and CD8+ TEMRA cells.

RNA was extracted using the RNeasy kit, and roughly 0.5 to 1 microgram was reverse transcribed with random hexamers. TCR beta CDR3 regions were amplified with the immunoSEQ multiplex PCR assay covering 54 Vbeta and 13 Jbeta segments. PCR amplification bias was corrected by using a synthetic template baseline for primer optimization and computational correction. The authors' pipeline ran thus. Reads were annotated to V, D and J genes per IMGT and analyzed with immunoSEQ Analyzer, keeping only productive sequences. Clonality was calculated as one minus the Shannon entropy normalized by log2 of the number of productive unique sequences. Public and private clones were assessed among the 100 most prevalent clones of each patient and control. Susac-specific clones were defined as absent from healthy and MS cohorts, about 1,000 published viral clones and other ImmuneACCESS disease sequences. TCRdb reanalyzed the raw reads on its own, using fastp at Q25 for trimming and MiXCR for clone calling, and kept in-frame beta chains. All rows with the same CDR3 protein become a single entry with the most common DNA and genes. These V and J calls originate from TCRdb's pipeline instead of the authors' own analysis. Within this sample are 200,000 to 250,000 distinct CDR3 sequences, with over 90% of them counted one time only. The ten largest clones add up to around 0.16% of the sample.

The investigation overall reported the following: No clonal expansion was detected in the CD4+ T cell repertoire of Susac syndrome patients. The TCR sequencing and HLA analysis was acknowledged to have included a relatively small number of individuals.

This TCR was sampled from a human donor with Susac syndrome. Specimen: CD4+ T cells from PBMCs. The rearranged chain carries TRBV20-1 and TRBJ2-5, with TRBD1 as a weak D call on 6 bases. The encoded CDR3 is CSARFPGTWETQYF. The bases are TGCAGTGCGAGGTTCCCCGGGACATGGGAGACCCAGTACTTC.